The 31 T cell receptor beta chains given below trace back to one sample, sequenced in a study of T-cell memory formation after mild COVID-19. TCRdb passed the 5' RACE reads through MiXCR, listing each CDR3 protein once. This table holds 150,000 to 200,000 distinct CDR3 sequences, approximately 12% found once. Sequencing was performed on PBMCs or a T cell subset sorted from them (not recorded which). These receptor sequences come from a man in his late teens or twenties who had mild COVID-19 (a few samples of this study predate the infection). Cell type and time point are not known.

This clonotype showed up just a few times. This rearrangement joins TRBV28 to TRBJ2-7, with D perhaps matching TRBD1 (5 bases). V was trimmed by 4 bases and J by 6 bases, leaving 13 bases between them. Germline V gives CDR1 MDHEN, CDR2 SYDVKM. The CDR3 sequence is 13 residues long. This CDR3 is CASSSPPTVEQYF. DNA of the CDR3: TGTGCCAGCAGTTCGCCGCCGACAGTCGAGCAGTACTTC.

Only a few counts were recorded for this clonotype. The chain joins TRBV7-9 to TRBJ1-2; D is ambiguous. V lost 1 base and J lost 4, with 7 bases in between. CDR3 size: 13 residues. CDR1 and CDR2 from the germline V gene are SEHNR and FQNEAQ (reference sequence). Here the CDR3 reads CASSLEATYGYTF. CDR3 nucleotide sequence: TGTGCCAGCAGCTTAGAAGCGACCTATGGCTACACCTTC.

This chain links TRBV7-9 with TRBJ1-2; D ambiguous. V was cut by 4 bases and J by 3 bases, with 9 bases left in between. CDR1 and CDR2 (germline): SEHNR, FQNEAQ (reference sequence). The CDR3 length is 13 residues. The CDR3 loop reads CASSSGLDYGYTF. The CDR3 DNA reads as TGTGCCAGCAGCTCCGGACTCGACTATGGCTACACCTTC. The full variable domain, its missing parts supplied by reference TRBV7-9 and TRBJ1-2, is DTGVSQNPRHKITKRGQNVTFRCDPISEHNRLYWYRQTLGQGPEFLTYFQNEAQLEKSRLLSDRFSAERPKGSFSTLEIQRTEQGDSAMYLCASSSGLDYGYTFGSGTRLTVV.

This clonotype has a handful of counts. The chain employs TRBV20-1 and TRBJ2-5; D remains ambiguous. The CDR3 runs to 12 residues. Trimming left V 3 bases short and J 5 bases short, with 10 bases between. Germline V gene lookup returns CDR1 DFQATT and CDR2 SNEGSKA (reference sequence). The CDR3 loop reads CSASQLSETQYF. In DNA, the CDR3 is TGCAGTGCTAGTCAGCTGAGCGAGACCCAGTACTTC.

The V call is TRBV11-2, the J call TRBJ2-4; 10 bases line up with TRBD1. Germline CDR1 SGHAT, CDR2 FQNNGV. The CDR3 has 14 residues. V trimming: 4 bases; J trimming: 9 bases; junction bases outside the gene matches: 6. As DNA, the CDR3 is TGTGCCAGCAGCTCGGGACAGGGGACTGGCATTCAGTACTTC. Translated, it gives CASSSGQGTGIQYF.

This clonotype was seen only a few times. This sequence joins TRBV5-1 and TRBJ2-3; unclear D gene. This CDR3 is 11 amino acids long. V shed 0 bases and J shed 6 bases, with 2 bases lying between them. Germline V gives CDR1 SGHRS, CDR2 YFSETQ. CDR3 in DNA: TGCGCCAGCAGCTTGGATGATACGCAGTATTTT. This translates into CASSLDDTQYF.

This chain links TRBV20-1 with TRBJ2-7; D might be TRBD1 (5 bases). Trimming cost V 4 bases and J 0 bases, with 16 bases left between them. The CDR3 is made up of 15 amino acids. Germline values: CDR1 DFQATT, CDR2 SNEGSKA (reference sequence). CDR3 in amino acids: CSANAWGRSSYEQYV. CDR3 coding DNA: TGCAGTGCTAACGCCTGGGGCAGAAGCTCCTACGAGCAGTACGTC.

This rearrangement joins TRBV7-9 to TRBJ1-2; tentatively, D is TRBD1 (5 bases). The V and J ends lost 2 bases and 8 bases respectively, with 9 bases between them. The CDR3 is 12 amino acids. Looked up from germline, CDR1 is SEHNR and CDR2 is FQNEAQ (reference sequence). CDR3 in amino acids: CASSLPGRGYTF. The DNA of the CDR3 is TGTGCCAGCAGCTTACCAGGGCGAGGCTACACCTTC.

This clonotype was observed a handful of times. The CDR3: CASSLIPDTQYF. CDR3 in DNA: TGTGCCAGCAGCTTAATTCCGGATACGCAGTATTTT. The J gene is TRBJ2-3, the V gene TRBV7-9; D not certain. Germline V gene lookup returns CDR1 SEHNR and CDR2 FQNEAQ (reference sequence). CDR3 length: 12 amino acids. V was shortened by 2 bases and J by 6 bases, with 6 bases between the two germline ends.

The J gene is TRBJ1-1, the V gene TRBV11-2, with unresolved D. The germline V gene encodes CDR1 SGHAT and CDR2 FQNNGV. Trimming pared 3 bases from V and 4 bases from J, leaving 12 bases between. The CDR3 is made up of 14 amino acids. CDR3 region: CASSFLGSGTEAFF. DNA of the CDR3: TGTGCCAGCAGCTTTCTGGGGTCGGGCACTGAAGCTTTCTTT.

This clonotype came up a few times. This sequence joins TRBV11-3 and TRBJ2-1, with 10 bases fitting TRBD2. Germline V lookup: CDR1 SGHNT, CDR2 YENEEA. This CDR3 has 16 amino acids. The V segment lost 5 bases and the J segment 5 bases; nucleotides outside the gene matches: 9. The CDR3 protein is CASSGGDSGGNNEQFF. CDR3 bases: TGTGCCAGCAGCGGGGGCGATAGCGGGGGGAACAATGAGCAGTTCTTC.

In this sample, this clonotype turned up a few times. The CDR3 nucleotides read TGCGCCAGCAGCTTGGTTGATGGGGGGCGCAGGGCTGAAGCTTTCTTT. Protein product: CASSLVDGGRRAEAFF. The V and J genes are TRBV5-1 and TRBJ1-1, with D possibly TRBD1 on 6 matching bases. Per the germline V gene, CDR1 is SGHRS and CDR2 is YFSETQ. V gave up 0 bases and J gave up 6 bases, with 18 bases separating them. This CDR3 is built from 16 residues.

V gene TRBV12-3 or TRBV12-4 combines with J gene TRBJ2-7; D possibly corresponds to TRBD1 (6 bases). The CDR3 is made up of 14 amino acids. V gave up 3 bases and J gave up 3 bases, with 12 bases separating them. The CDR3 spells CASSFGGVYYEQYF. The CDR3 nucleotides read TGTGCCAGCAGTTTTGGGGGCGTCTACTACGAGCAGTACTTC.

In its sample, this clonotype was seen a few times. The V gene is TRBV20-1, the J gene TRBJ2-3; 10 positions match TRBD2. V shed 1 base and J 1 base; nucleotides not matched to a gene: 2. This CDR3 has 15 amino acids. Germline V gene data show CDR1 as DFQATT and CDR2 as SNEGSKA (reference sequence). DNA for the CDR3: TGCAGTGCTAGAGTCCTAGCGGGGGGCACAGATACGCAGTATTTT. Translating it yields CSARVLAGGTDTQYF.

This sequence joins TRBV5-8 and TRBJ2-6; D gene unclear. Trimming left V 5 bases short and J 2 bases short, with 5 bases between. The germline CDR1 and CDR2 sequences are SGHTS and YDEGEE. The CDR3 spans 13 residues. CDR3 protein: CASRVTGANVLTF. For the CDR3, the DNA is TGTGCCAGCAGGGTGACTGGGGCCAACGTCCTGACTTTC.

This clonotype was observed a few times. The chain combines TRBV20-1 with TRBJ2-1; D not resolved. The CDR3 is 10 amino acids. V gave up 5 bases and J gave up 7 bases, with 6 bases separating them. Germline CDR1 DFQATT, CDR2 SNEGSKA (reference sequence). CDR3 coding DNA: TGCAGTGCTTCGTGGAATGAGCAGTTCTTC. The encoded protein is CSASWNEQFF.

The table lists this clonotype with many counts. V and J are TRBV7-9 and TRBJ2-5; 7 nucleotides align to TRBD2. Germline V CDR1 and CDR2: SEHNR, FQNEAQ (reference sequence). This CDR3 comprises 13 residues. V gave up 0 bases and J gave up 5 bases; unmatched junction bases: 0. The CDR3: CASSLAGGETQYF. The CDR3 region has the DNA TGTGCCAGCAGCTTAGCCGGGGGGGAGACCCAGTACTTC.

This clonotype occurred a few times. The rearrangement uses TRBV20-1 and TRBJ1-5, with TRBD1 identical over 7 bases. Germline CDR1 and CDR2: DFQATT and SNEGSKA (reference sequence). The length of the CDR3 is 14 residues. V gave up 3 bases and J gave up 5 bases; unmatched junction bases: 7. CDR3 coding DNA: TGCAGTGCTAGGGAAGGGGGCGCATATCAGCCCCAGCATTTT. Residues: CSAREGGAYQPQHF.

This clonotype was counted many times. The rearrangement links TRBV5-1 to TRBJ2-1; maybe TRBD2 (5 bases). This CDR3 comprises 15 residues. Germline CDR1 and CDR2: SGHRS and YFSETQ. V gave up 4 bases and J gave up 0 bases, with 11 bases separating them. The CDR3 here is CASSAGASSYNEQFF. CDR3 nucleotide sequence: TGCGCCAGCAGCGCGGGCGCTAGCTCCTACAATGAGCAGTTCTTC.

This clonotype showed up just a few times. The V and J genes are TRBV19 and TRBJ1-2; unclear D gene. V lost 6 bases and J 6 bases, leaving 14 bases between the germline ends. The CDR3 is 13 amino acids. Germline lookup yields CDR1 LNHDA and CDR2 SQIVND (reference sequence). CDR3 protein: CASSLLLADGYTF. The CDR3 nucleotides read TGTGCCAGTAGCCTGCTCCTTGCGGATGGCTACACCTTC.

This clonotype showed up just a few times. The gene calls are TRBV25-1 and TRBJ1-2; TRBD1 might be the D (5 bases). The CDR3 covers 13 residues. The V end was cut by 4 bases, the J end by 5 bases, with 11 bases between. Looked up from germline, CDR1 is MGHDK and CDR2 is SYGVNS. CDR3 in DNA: TGTGCCAGCAGTGGGGGGAGGGCGTATGGCTACACCTTC. Protein sequence: CASSGGRAYGYTF.

The rearrangement links TRBV7-2 to TRBJ2-5; TRBD2 matches 12 bases. The length of the CDR3 is 15 residues. Germline loops: CDR1 SGHTA, CDR2 FQGNSA. The junction had 8 bases not matched to a gene; V was cut back by 8 bases and J by 4 bases. The CDR3, as DNA: TGTGCCAGCTGCATGACTAGCGGGGGTTCAGAGACCCAGTACTTC. Its translation is CASCMTSGGSETQYF.

This clonotype was seen ten or more times. V gene TRBV24-1 combines with J gene TRBJ2-2; no clear D gene. The germline V and J ends were trimmed by 12 bases and 3 bases, with 13 bases remaining between them. The CDR3 covers 13 residues. Germline-derived CDR1 and CDR2 are KGHDR and SFDVKD. The DNA for the CDR3 is TGTGCCGTAAGAGAAACTTACACCGGGGAGCTGTTTTTT. It specifies CAVRETYTGELFF.

This clonotype has just a few counts. CDR3 DNA sequence: TGTGCCAGCAGCTTGGCAGGGATTCACACTGAAGCTTTCTTT. It encodes CASSLAGIHTEAFF. The chain carries TRBV5-6 and TRBJ1-1, with D possibly matching TRBD1 (5 bases). The CDR3 length is 14 residues. The germline CDR1 and CDR2 sequences are SGHDT and YYEEEE. V was pared by 0 bases and J by 3 bases, with 9 bases between.

This clonotype was seen more than once but under ten times. The rearrangement joins TRBV6-5 to TRBJ2-1, with 8 positions matching TRBD2. V shed 2 bases, J shed 3 bases, and the junction held 6 bases outside the gene matches. The CDR3 sequence is 16 residues long. Germline loops: CDR1 MNHEY, CDR2 SVGAGI. CDR3 bases: TGTGCCAGCAGTTACACGACTAGCGCCAGCTACAATGAGCAGTTCTTC. The encoded protein is CASSYTTSASYNEQFF.

The rearrangement joins TRBV4-1 to TRBJ1-5; D is perhaps TRBD1 (5 bases). Trimming pared 7 bases from V and 5 bases from J, leaving 18 bases between. Germline CDR1 reads MGHRA; CDR2 reads YSYEKL. The length of the CDR3 is 15 residues. The CDR3 DNA sequence: TGCGCCAGCAACCCTAGGCAGGGTGGGGATCAGCCCCAGCATTTT. Encoded protein: CASNPRQGGDQPQHF.

The V gene is TRBV5-6, the J gene TRBJ1-2; D call uncertain. The CDR3 totals 13 residues. Germline V gives CDR1 SGHDT, CDR2 YYEEEE. Trimming stripped 3 bases from V and 3 bases from J, with 9 bases between. CDR3 bases: TGTGCCAGCAGCTCGAGACGGTACTATGGCTACACCTTC. It translates to CASSSRRYYGYTF.

In its sample, this clonotype was seen many times. The rearrangement uses TRBV12-3 or TRBV12-4 and TRBJ2-1; D perhaps matches TRBD1 (6 bases). The CDR3 runs to 14 residues. The V end was cut by 7 bases, the J end by 5 bases, with 15 bases between. The CDR3 here is CASTLQGFNNEQFF. DNA of the CDR3: TGTGCCAGCACCCTACAGGGATTCAACAATGAGCAGTTCTTC.

This clonotype was observed a single time. The genes are TRBV7-9 and TRBJ1-2; tentatively, D is TRBD1 (5 bases). The CDR3 totals 15 residues. The ends were cut back, 5 bases at V and 0 bases at J, with 13 bases in the middle. Germline CDR1 and CDR2: SEHNR and FQNEAQ (reference sequence). The CDR3 loop reads CASSPSQVANYGYTF. For the CDR3, the DNA is TGTGCCAGCAGCCCCTCACAGGTAGCTAACTATGGCTACACCTTC.

This clonotype was found many times. The V call is TRBV6-5, the J call TRBJ2-3; D uncertain. In germline, CDR1 is MNHEY, CDR2 SVGAGI. V shed 9 bases and J shed 3 bases, with 10 bases lying between them. The CDR3 runs to 12 residues. DNA of the CDR3: TGTGCCAGTAATCTTCCTACAGATACGCAGTATTTT. It is translated as CASNLPTDTQYF.

The gene calls are TRBV9 and TRBJ1-2, with D possibly matching TRBD1 (5 bases). Germline loops: CDR1 SGDLS, CDR2 YYNGEE. Trimming removed 0 bases from V and 4 bases from J, with 13 bases in between. The CDR3 covers 15 residues. The CDR3 loop reads CASSVGMGPSYGYTF. CDR3 DNA: TGTGCCAGCAGCGTAGGGATGGGACCAAGCTATGGCTACACCTTC.